The sequence of this TCR beta chain was determined in a study of blood T cell repertoires in COVID-19. Study-level background: Italy, Spain and the United States were the sources of the convalescent and acute COVID-19 samples. T cells, B-cell-depleted T cells, or PBMCs supplied cDNA or gDNA.

Per the germline V gene, CDR1 is GTSNPN and CDR2 is SVGIG (reference sequence). The CDR3 loop spans 12 amino acids. The V and J ends lost 0 bases and 8 bases respectively, with 7 bases between them. In the original workflow: By means of reference gene primer amplification, nucleated cell counts were estimated. Method: immunoSEQ multiplex PCR; TCRdb's copy keeps in-frame clones and lacks some. That table gives V, J and clone size, and the DNA gave D and trimming. The data hold over 110,000 clones, with around 90% observed a single time. V is TRBV30 and J is TRBJ1-4; maybe TRBD1 (5 bases). The sample taken for sequencing was peripheral blood. The TCR was taken from a man aged 65 to 85 with acute or convalescent COVID-19. The chain's CDR3 is CAWSVRGEKLFF. The CDR3 DNA reads TGTGCCTGGAGTGTACGGGGGGAAAAACTGTTTTTT.